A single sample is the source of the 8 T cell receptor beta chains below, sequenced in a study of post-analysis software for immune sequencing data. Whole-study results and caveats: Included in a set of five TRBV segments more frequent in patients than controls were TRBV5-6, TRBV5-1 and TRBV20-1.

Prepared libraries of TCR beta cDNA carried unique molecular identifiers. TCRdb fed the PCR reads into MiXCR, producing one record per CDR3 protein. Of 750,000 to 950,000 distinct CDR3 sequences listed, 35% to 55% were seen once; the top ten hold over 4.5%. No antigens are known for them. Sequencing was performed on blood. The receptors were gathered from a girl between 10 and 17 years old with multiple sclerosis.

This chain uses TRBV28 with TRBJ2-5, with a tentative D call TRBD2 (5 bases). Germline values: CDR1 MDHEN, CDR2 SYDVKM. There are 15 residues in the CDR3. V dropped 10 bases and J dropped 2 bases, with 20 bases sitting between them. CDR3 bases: TGTGCCATCGCCGCCCTTTTGGACTCGCAAGAGACCCAGTACTTC. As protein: CAIAALLDSQETQYF.

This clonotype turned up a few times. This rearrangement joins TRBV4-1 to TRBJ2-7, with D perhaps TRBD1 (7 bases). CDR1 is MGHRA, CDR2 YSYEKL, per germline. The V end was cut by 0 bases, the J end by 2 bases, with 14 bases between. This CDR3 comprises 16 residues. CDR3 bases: TGCGCCAGCAGCCAAGACCGCGGGACAGCACCCTACGAGCAGTACTTC. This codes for CASSQDRGTAPYEQYF.

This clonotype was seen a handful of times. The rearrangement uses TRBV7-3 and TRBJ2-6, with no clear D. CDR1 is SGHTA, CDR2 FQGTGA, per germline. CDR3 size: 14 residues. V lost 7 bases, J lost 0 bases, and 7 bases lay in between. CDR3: CASTPGSGANVLTF. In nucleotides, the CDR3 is TGTGCCAGCACCCCTGGCTCTGGGGCCAACGTCCTGACTTTC.

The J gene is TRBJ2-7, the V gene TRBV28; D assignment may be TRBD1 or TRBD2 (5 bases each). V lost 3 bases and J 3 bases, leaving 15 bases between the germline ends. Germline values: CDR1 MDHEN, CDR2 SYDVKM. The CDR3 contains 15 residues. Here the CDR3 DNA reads TGTGCCAGCAGTTTGAGAGGGACGGGGAGCTACGAGCAGTACTTC. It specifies CASSLRGTGSYEQYF.

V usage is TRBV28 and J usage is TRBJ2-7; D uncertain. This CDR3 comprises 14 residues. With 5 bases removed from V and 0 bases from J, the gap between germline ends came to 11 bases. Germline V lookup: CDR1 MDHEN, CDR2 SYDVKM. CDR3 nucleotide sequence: TGTGCCAGCAGTCAAGGGTGGGTCTCCTACGAGCAGTACTTC. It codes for CASSQGWVSYEQYF. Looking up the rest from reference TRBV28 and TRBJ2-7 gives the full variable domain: DVKVTQSSRYLVKRTGEKVFLECVQDMDHENMFWYRQDPGLGLRLIYFSYDVKMKEKGDIPEGYSVSREKKERFSLILESASTNQTSMYLCASSQGWVSYEQYFGPGTRLTVT.

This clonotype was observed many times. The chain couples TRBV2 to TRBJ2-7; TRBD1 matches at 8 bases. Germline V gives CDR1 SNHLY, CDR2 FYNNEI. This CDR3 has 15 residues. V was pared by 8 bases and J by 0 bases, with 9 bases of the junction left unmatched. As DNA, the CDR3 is TGTGCCAGCTATAAACAGGGGGTTAGCTCCTACGAGCAGTACTTC. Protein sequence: CASYKQGVSSYEQYF.

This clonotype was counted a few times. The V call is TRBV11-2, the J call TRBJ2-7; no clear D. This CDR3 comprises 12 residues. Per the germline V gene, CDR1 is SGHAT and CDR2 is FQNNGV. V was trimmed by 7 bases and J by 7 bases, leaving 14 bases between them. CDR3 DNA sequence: TGTGCCAGCACCTCCCAGATAGGGGAGCAGTACTTC. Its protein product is CASTSQIGEQYF. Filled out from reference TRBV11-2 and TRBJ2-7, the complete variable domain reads EAGVAQSPRYKIIEKRQSVAFWCNPISGHATLYWYQQILGQGPKLLIQFQNNGVVDDSQLPKDRFSAERLKGVDSTLKIQPAKLEDSAVYLCASTSQIGEQYFGPGTRLTVT.

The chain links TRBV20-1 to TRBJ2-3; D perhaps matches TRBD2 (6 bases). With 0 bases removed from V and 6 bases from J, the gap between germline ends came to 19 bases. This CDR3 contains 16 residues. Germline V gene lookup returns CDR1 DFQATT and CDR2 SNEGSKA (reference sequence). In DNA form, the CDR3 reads TGCAGTGCTAGAGATGACCGGGGGACTGGGGGGGATACGCAGTATTTT. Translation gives CSARDDRGTGGDTQYF.